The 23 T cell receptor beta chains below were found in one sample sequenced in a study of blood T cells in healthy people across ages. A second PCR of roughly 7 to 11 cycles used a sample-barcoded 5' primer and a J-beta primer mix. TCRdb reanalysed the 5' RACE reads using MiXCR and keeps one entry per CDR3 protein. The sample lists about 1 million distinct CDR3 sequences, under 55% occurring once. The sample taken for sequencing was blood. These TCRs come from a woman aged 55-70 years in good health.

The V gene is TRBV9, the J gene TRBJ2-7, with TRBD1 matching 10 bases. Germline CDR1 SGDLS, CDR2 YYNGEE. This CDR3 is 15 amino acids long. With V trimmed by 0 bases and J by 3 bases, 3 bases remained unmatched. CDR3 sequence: CASSVGGQGIYEQYF. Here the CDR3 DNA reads TGTGCCAGCAGCGTAGGGGGACAGGGGATCTACGAGCAGTACTTC.

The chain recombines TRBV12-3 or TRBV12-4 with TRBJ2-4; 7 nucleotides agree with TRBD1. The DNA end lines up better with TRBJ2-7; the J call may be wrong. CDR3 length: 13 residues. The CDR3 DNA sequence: TGTGCCAGCAGTTTCGGACAGGCCCGCGAGCAGTACTTC. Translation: CASSFGQAREQYF.

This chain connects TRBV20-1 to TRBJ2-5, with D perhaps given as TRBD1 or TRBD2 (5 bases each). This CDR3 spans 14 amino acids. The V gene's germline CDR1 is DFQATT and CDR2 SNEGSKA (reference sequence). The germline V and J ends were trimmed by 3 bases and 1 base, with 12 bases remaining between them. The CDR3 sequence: CSASSPRGQETQYF. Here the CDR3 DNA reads TGCAGTGCTAGTTCCCCGAGGGGCCAAGAGACCCAGTACTTC.

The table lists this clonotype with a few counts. CDR3 in amino acids: CAISDGERRQFF. CDR3 sequence (DNA): TGTGCCATCAGTGACGGCGAGAGGCGGCAGTTCTTC. The rearrangement links TRBV10-3 to TRBJ2-1; D gene unclear. V dropped 3 bases and J dropped 12 bases, with 12 bases sitting between them. This CDR3 spans 12 amino acids. Germline V gene data show CDR1 as ENHRY and CDR2 as SYGVKD.

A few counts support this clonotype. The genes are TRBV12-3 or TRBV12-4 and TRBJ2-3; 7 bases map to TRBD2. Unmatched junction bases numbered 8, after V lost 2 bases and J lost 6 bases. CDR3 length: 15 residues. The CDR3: CASSLLGGSADTQYF. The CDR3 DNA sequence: TGTGCCAGCAGTTTACTTGGCGGGAGTGCGGATACGCAGTATTTT.

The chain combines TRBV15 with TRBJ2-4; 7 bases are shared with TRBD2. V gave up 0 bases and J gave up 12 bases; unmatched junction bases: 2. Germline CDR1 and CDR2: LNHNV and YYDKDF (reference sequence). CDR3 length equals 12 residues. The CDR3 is CATSRDGGDQYF. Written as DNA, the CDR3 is TGTGCCACCAGCAGAGATGGGGGGGATCAGTACTTC.

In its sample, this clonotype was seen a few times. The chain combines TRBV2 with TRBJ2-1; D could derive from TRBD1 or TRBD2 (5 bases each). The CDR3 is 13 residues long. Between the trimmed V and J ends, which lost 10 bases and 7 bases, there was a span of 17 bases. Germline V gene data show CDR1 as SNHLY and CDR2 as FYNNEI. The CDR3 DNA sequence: TGTGCCACCGGGGACGGATTCTATAATGAGCAGTTCTTC. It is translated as CATGDGFYNEQFF.

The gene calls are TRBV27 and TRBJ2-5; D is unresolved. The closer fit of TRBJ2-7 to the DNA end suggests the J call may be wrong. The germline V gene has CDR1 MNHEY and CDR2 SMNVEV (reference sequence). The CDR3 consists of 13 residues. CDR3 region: CASSASPVCEQYF. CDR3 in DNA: TGTGCCAGCAGCGCGAGCCCCGTCTGCGAGCAGTACTTC.

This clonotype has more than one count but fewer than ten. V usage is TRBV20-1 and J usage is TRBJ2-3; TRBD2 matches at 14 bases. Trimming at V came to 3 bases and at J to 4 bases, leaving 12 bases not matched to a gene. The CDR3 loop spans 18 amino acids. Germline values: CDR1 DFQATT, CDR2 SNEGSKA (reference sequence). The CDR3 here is CSARGGLAGVFFSDTQYF. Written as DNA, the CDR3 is TGCAGTGCTAGGGGGGGACTAGCGGGAGTCTTTTTCTCAGATACGCAGTATTTT.

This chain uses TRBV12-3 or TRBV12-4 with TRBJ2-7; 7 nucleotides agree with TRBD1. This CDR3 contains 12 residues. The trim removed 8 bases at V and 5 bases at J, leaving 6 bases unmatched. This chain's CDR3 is CASSTGAHEQYF. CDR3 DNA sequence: TGTGCCAGCTCTACAGGGGCGCACGAGCAGTACTTC.

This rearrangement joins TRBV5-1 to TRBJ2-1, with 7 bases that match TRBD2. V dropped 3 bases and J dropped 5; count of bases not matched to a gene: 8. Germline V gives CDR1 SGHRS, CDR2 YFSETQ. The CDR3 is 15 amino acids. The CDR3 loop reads CASSSALALNNEQFF. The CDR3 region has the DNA TGCGCCAGCAGCTCGGCACTAGCGCTGAACAATGAGCAGTTCTTC.

This CDR3 is CATSDPGLYNEQFF. CDR3 coding DNA: TGTGCCACCAGTGATCCGGGACTTTACAATGAGCAGTTCTTC. The rearrangement links TRBV24-1 to TRBJ2-1, with D possibly being TRBD2 (6 bases). Trimming pared 3 bases from V and 4 bases from J, leaving 9 bases between. There are 14 residues in the CDR3. Germline CDR1 reads KGHDR; CDR2 reads SFDVKD.

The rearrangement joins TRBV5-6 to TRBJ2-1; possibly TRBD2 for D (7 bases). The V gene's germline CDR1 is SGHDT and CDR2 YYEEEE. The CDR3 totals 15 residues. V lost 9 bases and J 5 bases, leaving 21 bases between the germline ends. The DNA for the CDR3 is TGTGCCACCGCCGGGAGGATCAGGGGAAACAATGAGCAGTTCTTC. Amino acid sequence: CATAGRIRGNNEQFF.

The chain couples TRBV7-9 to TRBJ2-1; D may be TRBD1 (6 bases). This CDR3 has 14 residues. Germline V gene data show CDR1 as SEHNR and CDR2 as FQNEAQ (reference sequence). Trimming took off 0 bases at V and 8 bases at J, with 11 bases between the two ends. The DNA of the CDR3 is TGTGCCAGCAGCTTAGCGGGGGACATTGATGAGCAGTTCTTC. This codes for CASSLAGDIDEQFF.

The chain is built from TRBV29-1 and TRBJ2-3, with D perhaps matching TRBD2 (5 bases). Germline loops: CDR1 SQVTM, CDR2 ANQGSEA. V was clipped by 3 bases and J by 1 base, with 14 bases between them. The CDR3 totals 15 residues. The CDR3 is CSVDGFAGGTDTQYF. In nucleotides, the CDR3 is TGCAGCGTTGACGGCTTTGCGGGTGGCACAGATACGCAGTATTTT.

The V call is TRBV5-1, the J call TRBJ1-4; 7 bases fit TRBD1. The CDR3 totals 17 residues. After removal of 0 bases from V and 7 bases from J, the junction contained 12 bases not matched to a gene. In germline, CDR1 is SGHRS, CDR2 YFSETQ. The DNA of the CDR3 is TGCGCCAGCAGCTTGGGCGGTACGATGCAGGGGGGTGAAAAACTGTTTTTT. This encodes CASSLGGTMQGGEKLFF.

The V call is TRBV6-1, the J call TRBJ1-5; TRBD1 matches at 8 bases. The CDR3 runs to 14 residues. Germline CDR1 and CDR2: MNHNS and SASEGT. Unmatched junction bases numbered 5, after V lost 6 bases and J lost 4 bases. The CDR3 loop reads CASSRQGMNQPQHF. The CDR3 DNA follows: TGTGCCAGCAGCCGACAGGGGATGAATCAGCCCCAGCATTTT.

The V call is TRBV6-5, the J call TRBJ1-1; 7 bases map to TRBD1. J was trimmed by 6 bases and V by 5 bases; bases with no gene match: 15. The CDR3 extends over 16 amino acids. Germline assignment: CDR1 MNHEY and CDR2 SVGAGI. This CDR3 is CASSLDRRSASAEAFF. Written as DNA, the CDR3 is TGTGCCAGCAGTCTGGACAGGCGGTCGGCTTCAGCTGAAGCTTTCTTT.

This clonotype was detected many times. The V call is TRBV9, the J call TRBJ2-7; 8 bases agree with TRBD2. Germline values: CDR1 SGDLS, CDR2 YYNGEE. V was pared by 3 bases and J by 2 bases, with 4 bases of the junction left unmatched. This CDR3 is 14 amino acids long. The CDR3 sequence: CASSAGLAAYEQYF. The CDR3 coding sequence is TGTGCCAGCAGCGCAGGACTAGCAGCCTACGAGCAGTACTTC.

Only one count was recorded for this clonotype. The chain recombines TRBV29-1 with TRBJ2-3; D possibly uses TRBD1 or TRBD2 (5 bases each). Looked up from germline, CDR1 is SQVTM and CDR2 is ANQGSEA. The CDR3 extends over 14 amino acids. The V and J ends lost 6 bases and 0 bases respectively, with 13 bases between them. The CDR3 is CSVMGRLSTDTQYF. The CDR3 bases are TGCAGCGTGATGGGACGTCTCAGCACAGATACGCAGTATTTT.

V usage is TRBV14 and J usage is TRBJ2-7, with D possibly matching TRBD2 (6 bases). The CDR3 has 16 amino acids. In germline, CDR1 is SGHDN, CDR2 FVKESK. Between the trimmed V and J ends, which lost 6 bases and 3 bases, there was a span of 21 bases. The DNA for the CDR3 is TGTGCCAGCAGTAAGCGGAGGGCGGGATCGGGCTACGAGCAGTACTTC. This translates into CASSKRRAGSGYEQYF.

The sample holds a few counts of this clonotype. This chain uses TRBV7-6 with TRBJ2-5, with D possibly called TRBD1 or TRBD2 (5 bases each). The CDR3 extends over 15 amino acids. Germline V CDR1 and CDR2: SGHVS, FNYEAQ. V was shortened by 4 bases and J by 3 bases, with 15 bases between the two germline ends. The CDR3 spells CASSSPWGSEETQYF. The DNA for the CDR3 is TGTGCCAGCAGCTCCCCTTGGGGGAGCGAAGAGACCCAGTACTTC.

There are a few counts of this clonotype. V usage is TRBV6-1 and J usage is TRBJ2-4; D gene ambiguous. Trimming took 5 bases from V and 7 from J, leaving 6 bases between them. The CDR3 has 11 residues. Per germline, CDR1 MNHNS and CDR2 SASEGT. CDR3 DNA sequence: TGTGCCAGCAGTCTGTTGAACATTCAGTACTTC. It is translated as CASSLLNIQYF.